This is a list of T cell receptor beta chains from one sample in a study of monozygotic twins with inflammatory bowel disease. TCRdb reprocessed the 5' RACE reads and reports one entry per CDR3 protein, with no DNA. This specimen shows over 90,000 distinct CDR3 sequences; the ten leading clones hold approximately 2%. Input material: blood. These receptor sequences come from a human donor with ulcerative colitis or Crohn's disease, or a healthy co-twin of an affected twin (not recorded which). The CDR3 runs from the conserved cysteine through the conserved F or W. Each record gives: CDR3 length, V gene, J gene, CDR3 protein.

13	TRBV12-3/TRBV12-4	TRBJ2-2	CASSDLIGRELFF
16	TRBV7-2	TRBJ2-5	CASSVTSGRPQETQYF
13	TRBV19	TRBJ2-1	CASRLAGVNEQFF
16	TRBV6-2/TRBV6-3	TRBJ1-5	CASRKIGRGSNQPQHF
14	TRBV7-9	TRBJ2-1	CASSRSGSWNEQFF
15	TRBV20-1	TRBJ2-3	CSARRDSTIVHTQYF
15	TRBV12-3/TRBV12-4	TRBJ1-6	CASTIKTGWNSPLHF
14	TRBV29-1	TRBJ2-5	CSVDPLRVQETQYF
18	TRBV7-3	TRBJ2-1	CASSSRMGGGSSYNEQFF
16	TRBV28	TRBJ2-5	CASSLSAAQIGETQYF
14	TRBV5-1	TRBJ2-7	CASAGRGAPYEQYF